The rows below give T cell receptor beta chains drawn from one sample of a study of blood T cell repertoires in COVID-19. Profiled with immunoSEQ multiplex PCR; TCRdb holds only in-frame clones, not every one. The sample comprises about 150,000 clones, roughly 89% of which are singletons, and 0.45% to 0.65% rests with the top ten. The sample comprised peripheral blood. These TCRs come from a man in his fifties or sixties with acute or convalescent COVID-19. The CDR3 runs from the conserved cysteine through the conserved F or W. A D gene is named only where the DNA matches it firmly. The listing skips clone size in some rows; elsewhere it reads once, few, many or a size class.

D	size	J	V	DNA	CDR3
NA	NA	TRBJ1-5	TRBV19	TGTGCCAGTAGTTCGACCGGGGGAAATCAGCCCCAGCATTTT	CASSSTGGNQPQHF
NA	few	TRBJ1-6	TRBV6-5	TGTGCCAGCAGTTACGAGGGCTTCTATAATTCACCCCTCCACTTT	CASSYEGFYNSPLHF
TRBD1	NA	TRBJ1-4	TRBV10-1	TGCGCCAGGAAGATGGGACAGCGCGCGAGAAAACTGTTTTTT	CARKMGQRARKLFF
NA	NA	TRBJ2-7	TRBV27	TGTGCCAGCAGTCCCGGGAACTTCTACGAGCAGTACTTC	CASSPGNFYEQYF
NA	NA	TRBJ2-7	TRBV5-1	TGCGCCAGCAGCTTGGGGCCGGAGCAGTACTTC	CASSLGPEQYF
NA	NA	TRBJ2-3	TRBV2	TGTGCCAGCAAGGAGGAGGAGGGCACAGATACGCAGTATTTT	CASKEEEGTDTQYF
TRBD2	few	TRBJ2-1	TRBV19	TGTGCCAGTAGTATAGCGGCGGGAGACCCCAATGAGCAGTTCTTC	CASSIAAGDPNEQFF
NA	once	TRBJ1-2	TRBV28	TGTGCCAGCAGTCCCACAACAGACTATGGCTACACCTTC	CASSPTTDYGYTF
TRBD1	NA	TRBJ1-4	TRBV15	TGTGCCACCAGCAGAGATGTTACAGGGGCCCCCTCACTGTTTTTT	CATSRDVTGAPSLFF
TRBD1	NA	TRBJ2-7	TRBV18	TGTGCCAGCTCACCCAGACAGGGGGCCGGTGGCTCCTACGAGCAGTACTTC	CASSPRQGAGGSYEQYF
TRBD1	NA	TRBJ2-2	TRBV11-2	TGTGCCAGCAGCTTCAGACAGGGGGGCACCGGGGAGCTGTTTTTT	CASSFRQGGTGELFF
TRBD2	NA	TRBJ2-5	TRBV6-2/TRBV6-3	TGTGCCAGCAGTTACAAGGCGGGGACTAGCTCTCGAGAGACCCAGTACTTC	CASSYKAGTSSRETQYF
TRBD1	NA	TRBJ1-2	TRBV4-1	TGCGCCAGCAGCCAAGATCAGGGACAGGGTAACGGCTACACCTTC	CASSQDQGQGNGYTF
TRBD1	NA	TRBJ2-3	TRBV5-1	TGCGCCAGCAGCTTGCGGGGACAGGTAGGAGATACGCAGTATTTT	CASSLRGQVGDTQYF
NA	once	TRBJ1-1	TRBV3-1/TRBV3-2	TGTGCCAGCAGCCGGAGGTCTACGGTGCGCTCGAGCACTGAAGCTTTCTTT	CASSRRSTVRSSTEAFF
TRBD1	few	TRBJ1-6	TRBV20-1	TGCAGTGCTAGTTGGACAGGGGGGAATAATTCACCCCTCCACTTT	CSASWTGGNNSPLHF
TRBD1	NA	TRBJ1-6	TRBV6-5	TGTGCCAGCAGGGACAGGGTAGATTCACCCCTCCACTTT	CASRDRVDSPLHF
TRBD1	NA	TRBJ2-1	TRBV11-2	TGTGCCAGCAGCTCCGGTTGGACAGGGATAAACAATGAGCAGTTCTTC	CASSSGWTGINNEQFF
NA	few	TRBJ2-2	TRBV2	TGTGCCAGCAAAAGTCAGGGCACCGGGGAGCTGTTTTTT	CASKSQGTGELFF
TRBD2	NA	TRBJ2-7	TRBV11-2	TGTGCCAGTAGGGCGGGAGGGCCCGGCAACGAGCAGTACTTC	CASRAGGPGNEQYF
NA	NA	TRBJ2-2	TRBV5-1	TGCGCCAGCAGCGTGACAAACGGGGAGCTGTTTTTT	CASSVTNGELFF
TRBD1	NA	TRBJ1-2	TRBV5-4	TGTGCCAGCAGCTTGGCGGGGACAGGGGGCAGCTATGGCTACACCTTC	CASSLAGTGGSYGYTF
TRBD1	NA	TRBJ1-1	TRBV2	TGTGCCAGCTCAGGGACAGGGGGCTGGACTGAAGCTTTCTTT	CASSGTGGWTEAFF
NA	NA	TRBJ1-2	TRBV4-1	TGCGCCAGCAGCCCGACATCCGGCAGGGCCCTCTTC	CASSPTSGRALF
NA	NA	TRBJ1-2	TRBV5-1	TGCGCCAGCAGAGAACGGGGAGGTTACAAGCCCAACTATGGCTACACCTTC	CASRERGGYKPNYGYTF
NA	NA	TRBJ2-5	TRBV5-6	TGTGCCAGCAGCTTCCGGGACTCAAAACAGACCCAGTACTTC	CASSFRDSKQTQYF
TRBD2	NA	TRBJ2-7	TRBV7-2	TGTGCCAGCAGCTCCAGACTAGCGGGAGAAGTCCCCCTCTACGAGCAGTACTTC	CASSSRLAGEVPLYEQYF
NA	NA	TRBJ2-1	TRBV20-1	TGCAGTGCTAGGAGCGCTGAGCAGTTCTTC	CSARSAEQFF